The 27 T cell receptor beta chains reported below all come from one sample, sequenced in a study of shared clonotypes between healthy human individuals. TCRdb's copy holds only in-frame clones and misses some; the assay was immunoSEQ multiplex PCR. Among about 2.3 million clones listed, 85% to 95% were seen once. Sequencing used naive CD4+ T cells from PBMCs. As for subset: CD45RA+ positively selected. The receptors here all came from a young man in good health. Some clones in this sample may be carry-over from other donors' samples.

The rearrangement joins TRBV7-3 to TRBJ1-2; D call uncertain. This CDR3 comprises 16 residues. Trimming shortened V by 5 bases and J by 1 base, and 17 bases separated the two germline ends. CDR1 SGHTA and CDR2 FQGTGA come from the germline V gene. The CDR3 nucleotides read TGTGCCAGCAGCCCACTGGGCAAAGGTCATAACTATGGCTACACCTTC. Encoded protein: CASSPLGKGHNYGYTF.

The chain employs TRBV28 and TRBJ1-1, with D tentatively TRBD1 (5 bases). Germline V gives CDR1 MDHEN, CDR2 SYDVKM. This CDR3 is built from 13 residues. V lost 11 bases to trimming and J lost 3 bases, with 16 bases between them. CDR3 amino acids: CACKNRGYTEAFF. CDR3 bases: TGTGCCTGCAAAAACCGGGGGTACACTGAAGCTTTCTTT.

The chain employs TRBV28 and TRBJ1-2; TRBD1 might be the D (5 bases). Trimming took 3 bases from V and 2 from J, leaving 10 bases between them. The CDR3 is made up of 14 amino acids. Germline CDR1 MDHEN, CDR2 SYDVKM. This chain's CDR3 is CASSFRARNYGYTF. The CDR3 nucleotides read TGTGCCAGCAGTTTCAGGGCCCGGAACTATGGCTACACCTTC.

This rearrangement joins TRBV2 to TRBJ2-1; D perhaps matches TRBD2 (7 bases). Trimming removed 4 bases at V and 9 bases at J, with 13 bases between. The CDR3 runs 13 residues. In germline, CDR1 is SNHLY, CDR2 FYNNEI. The CDR3 DNA reads as TGTGCCAGCAGTGGAAACAGGGAGGGTGAGCAGTTCTTC. Translated, it gives CASSGNREGEQFF.

The chain uses TRBV10-1 and TRBJ2-5; TRBD2 matches 10 bases. Germline V gene data show CDR1 as WNHNN and CDR2 as SYGVQD (reference sequence). With V trimmed by 6 bases and J by 9 bases, 4 bases remained unmatched. This CDR3 is built from 12 residues. CDR3 nucleotide sequence: TGCGCCAGCAGCCCCGGGACTAGCGCCCAGTACTTC. This codes for CASSPGTSAQYF.

The rearrangement links TRBV15 to TRBJ1-4, with D tentatively TRBD1 (6 bases). This CDR3 has 18 residues. Trimming stripped 1 base from V and 2 bases from J, with 17 bases between. CDR1 is LNHNV, CDR2 YYDKDF, per germline (reference sequence). CDR3 region: CATSRALGLQGTNEKLFF. The CDR3 nucleotides are TGTGCCACCAGCAGAGCGTTAGGGTTACAGGGCACTAATGAAAAACTGTTTTTT.

This clone was detected a few times. The rearrangement uses TRBV7-9 and TRBJ2-1, with 8 nucleotides matching TRBD2. The CDR3 spans 16 residues. Germline V gives CDR1 SEHNR, CDR2 FQNEAQ (reference sequence). J was trimmed by 6 bases and V by 1 base; bases with no gene match: 8. CDR3 coding DNA: TGTGCCAGCAGCTTAGGAAGCGGGAGACCCCTCAATGAGCAGTTCTTC. The encoded protein is CASSLGSGRPLNEQFF.

This chain joins TRBV4-3 and TRBJ2-5; 8 bases agree with TRBD2. Germline V CDR1 and CDR2: LGHNA, YSLEER. CDR3 length equals 17 residues. Germline trimming cut 1 base from V and 2 bases from J; bases unmatched to any gene: 9. The CDR3 sequence: CASSQGDSGAIQETQYF. The CDR3, as DNA: TGCGCCAGCAGCCAAGGGGATAGCGGGGCAATTCAAGAGACCCAGTACTTC.

This chain links TRBV28 with TRBJ1-1; 12 bases map to TRBD1. The CDR3 is made up of 17 amino acids. V shed 10 bases, J shed 4 bases, and the junction held 16 bases outside the gene matches. Germline V CDR1 and CDR2: MDHEN, SYDVKM. In DNA, the CDR3 is TGTGCCACCCTTTTCCCCTTAGCGGGACAGGGGGCCACTGAAGCTTTCTTT. Its translation: CATLFPLAGQGATEAFF.

The rearrangement links TRBV4-3 to TRBJ1-5; TRBD1 might be the D (5 bases). The V end lost 0 bases, the J end lost 1 base, and 7 bases lay between the germline ends. The CDR3 is 15 amino acids. Germline lookup yields CDR1 LGHNA and CDR2 YSLEER. The chain's CDR3 is CASSQEGQSNQPQHF. The CDR3 DNA reads TGCGCCAGCAGCCAAGAGGGGCAGAGCAATCAGCCCCAGCATTTT.

V gene TRBV7-9 combines with J gene TRBJ2-5; tentative D call: TRBD2 (6 bases). The V end was cut by 4 bases, the J end by 0 bases, with 18 bases between. This CDR3 is 17 amino acids long. Per germline, CDR1 SEHNR and CDR2 FQNEAQ (reference sequence). The CDR3 bases are TGTGCCAGCAGCTCACCCCTGGGGCGGGGAGACCAAGAGACCCAGTACTTC. Amino acids: CASSSPLGRGDQETQYF.

This clone was counted once. The chain recombines TRBV7-9 with TRBJ2-3; the D gene is possibly TRBD2 (6 bases). Looked up from germline, CDR1 is SEHNR and CDR2 is FQNEAQ (reference sequence). The V end lost 1 base, the J end lost 2 bases, and 13 bases lay between the germline ends. This CDR3 comprises 16 residues. The CDR3 protein is CASSLGVGGYTDTQYF. CDR3 nucleotide sequence: TGTGCCAGCAGCTTAGGAGTGGGAGGCTACACAGATACGCAGTATTTT.

The chain couples TRBV18 to TRBJ2-1; D gene ambiguous. Trimming left V 8 bases short and J 9 bases short, with 23 bases between. The CDR3 covers 15 residues. Germline V CDR1 and CDR2: KGHSH, LQKENI. The CDR3 region is CASPKDAARLGEQFF. For the CDR3, the DNA is TGTGCCAGCCCTAAGGACGCCGCGCGGCTGGGTGAGCAGTTCTTC.

CDR3 nucleotides: TGCAGCGTAACCGTAGCGGGAGGGAGGAATGAGCAGTTCTTC. It translates to CSVTVAGGRNEQFF. This sequence joins TRBV29-1 and TRBJ2-1, with TRBD2 identical over 11 bases. This CDR3 has 14 residues. Germline assignment: CDR1 SQVTM and CDR2 ANQGSEA. V lost 6 bases, J lost 7 bases, and 8 bases stayed unmatched.

The V call is TRBV4-1, the J call TRBJ2-3; possibly TRBD1 for D (5 bases). The CDR3 loop spans 17 amino acids. Germline CDR1 MGHRA, CDR2 YSYEKL. Trimming stripped 2 bases from V and 2 bases from J, with 17 bases between. The CDR3 is CASSQPLRGRITDTQYF. CDR3 sequence (DNA): TGCGCCAGCAGCCAACCCCTTAGGGGTAGGATCACAGATACGCAGTATTTT.

Worth noting for this clone: The junction shows a germline mismatch at one end, possibly a read error. This chain connects TRBV13 to TRBJ2-6; the D is unclear. There are 14 residues in the CDR3. Germline assignment: CDR1 PRHDT and CDR2 FYEKMQ (reference sequence). The CDR3, as DNA: TGTGCCAGCAGCCTAGGCTCCGGGGCCAACGTCCTGACTTTC. This encodes CASSLGSGANVLTF.

The chain combines TRBV6-6 with TRBJ1-1; 8 nucleotides match TRBD1. The CDR3 covers 14 residues. Germline-derived CDR1 and CDR2 are MNHNY and SVGAGI (reference sequence). The V segment lost 5 bases and the J segment 5 bases; nucleotides outside the gene matches: 7. The CDR3 DNA sequence: TGTGCCAGCAGTACCCGGACAGGGAGGACTGAAGCTTTCTTT. Translated: CASSTRTGRTEAFF.

The chain employs TRBV28 and TRBJ2-7; the match to TRBD2 covers 12 bases. Losses at the gene ends were 6 bases for V and 6 bases for J; bases not matched to a gene: 18. This CDR3 is built from 18 residues. CDR1 and CDR2 from the germline V gene are MDHEN and SYDVKM. CDR3 amino acids: CASSSFATSGRPIREQYF. The CDR3 DNA reads as TGTGCCAGCAGCTCCTTCGCGACTAGCGGGAGACCGATACGCGAGCAGTACTTC.

The chain links TRBV18 to TRBJ2-3, with 12 nucleotides matching TRBD2. Germline V CDR1 and CDR2: KGHSH, LQKENI. This CDR3 contains 18 residues. The ends lost 4 bases at V and 1 base at J; junction bases unmatched: 9. The CDR3 nucleotides read TGTGCCAGCTCACGACGAGGCCTAGCGGGAGGGGGCACAGATACGCAGTATTTT. Translated, it gives CASSRRGLAGGGTDTQYF. Combining the CDR3 with reference TRBV18 and TRBJ2-3 gives the whole variable domain NAGVMQNPRHLVRRRGQEARLRCSPMKGHSHVYWYRQLPEEGLKFMVYLQKENIIDESGMPKERFSAEFPKEGPSILRIQQVVRGDSAAYFCASSRRGLAGGGTDTQYFGPGTRLTVL.

Turning to this clone: One end of the junction does not line up with germline, which may come from a read error. The genes are TRBV28 and TRBJ1-2; D gene ambiguous. The V gene's germline CDR1 is MDHEN and CDR2 SYDVKM. CDR3 length equals 12 residues. The CDR3: CASSLSLYGHTF. CDR3 coding DNA: TGTGCCAGCAGTTTATCCCTCTATGGCCACACCTTC.

The chain has TRBV15 and TRBJ2-7; perhaps TRBD2 as D (7 bases). Germline-derived CDR1 and CDR2 are LNHNV and YYDKDF (reference sequence). This CDR3 spans 14 amino acids. V was trimmed by 4 bases and J by 4 bases, leaving 14 bases between them. CDR3 sequence (DNA): TGTGCCACCAGCATTCAACAGGGAGGGTACGAGCAGTACTTC. This gives the protein CATSIQQGGYEQYF.

The V call is TRBV6-5, the J call TRBJ2-3, with 7 positions matching TRBD2. This CDR3 region has 15 residues. Germline loops: CDR1 MNHEY, CDR2 SVGAGI. V lost 0 bases and J lost 6; bases outside the gene matches: 6. The CDR3, as DNA: TGTGCCAGCAGTTACTCTGGCGGGAGCTCTGATACGCAGTATTTT. Protein product: CASSYSGGSSDTQYF.

The chain carries TRBV5-1 and TRBJ1-1, with no clear D. The CDR3 is 16 amino acids. Looked up from germline, CDR1 is SGHRS and CDR2 is YFSETQ. With 2 bases removed from V and 4 bases from J, the gap between germline ends came to 18 bases. The CDR3 region is CASSFSGASLGTEAFF. CDR3 nucleotides: TGCGCCAGCAGCTTCTCTGGTGCCTCGCTGGGCACTGAAGCTTTCTTT. Full variable domain (outside the CDR3, taken from reference TRBV5-1 and TRBJ1-1): KAGVTQTPRYLIKTRGQQVTLSCSPISGHRSVSWYQQTPGQGLQFLFEYFSETQRNKGNFPGRFSGRQFSNSRSEMNVSTLELGDSALYLCASSFSGASLGTEAFFGQGTRLTVV.

The chain joins TRBV28 to TRBJ2-7; 13 nucleotides line up with TRBD2. Germline CDR1 reads MDHEN; CDR2 reads SYDVKM. Trimming cost V 5 bases and J 4 bases; bases outside gene matches: 8. The CDR3 runs 16 residues. The CDR3 spells CASSPSGTSGIYEQYF. DNA of the CDR3: TGTGCCAGCAGTCCCTCCGGGACTAGCGGGATTTACGAGCAGTACTTC.

The chain employs TRBV28 and TRBJ1-2; a possible D gene is TRBD1 (5 bases). The CDR3 totals 12 residues. Germline values: CDR1 MDHEN, CDR2 SYDVKM. Trimming stripped 6 bases from V and 8 bases from J, with 13 bases between. CDR3 DNA sequence: TGTGCCAGCAGGACCAGGAGGGACGGCTACACCTTC. This sequence encodes CASRTRRDGYTF.

V usage is TRBV5-6 and J usage is TRBJ1-2, with a weak D call TRBD1 (6 bases). With 4 bases removed from V and 6 bases from J, the gap between germline ends came to 13 bases. The CDR3 is 13 residues long. CDR1 and CDR2 from the germline V gene are SGHDT and YYEEEE. Here the CDR3 reads CASSLTGSDGYTF. The CDR3 DNA sequence: TGTGCCAGCAGCCTTACAGGGTCAGATGGCTACACCTTC.

This clone was seen only once. This rearrangement joins TRBV5-1 to TRBJ2-7, with D uncertain. Between the trimmed V and J ends, which lost 0 bases and 7 bases, there was a span of 14 bases. The CDR3 is 14 residues long. Germline lookup yields CDR1 SGHRS and CDR2 YFSETQ. In DNA form, the CDR3 reads TGCGCCAGCAGCTTGGCAACGGTCTTAGAGGAGCAGTACTTC. Translation gives CASSLATVLEEQYF. The complete variable domain, with remaining parts taken from reference TRBV5-1 and TRBJ2-7, reads KAGVTQTPRYLIKTRGQQVTLSCSPISGHRSVSWYQQTPGQGLQFLFEYFSETQRNKGNFPGRFSGRQFSNSRSEMNVSTLELGDSALYLCASSLATVLEEQYFGPGTRLTVT.